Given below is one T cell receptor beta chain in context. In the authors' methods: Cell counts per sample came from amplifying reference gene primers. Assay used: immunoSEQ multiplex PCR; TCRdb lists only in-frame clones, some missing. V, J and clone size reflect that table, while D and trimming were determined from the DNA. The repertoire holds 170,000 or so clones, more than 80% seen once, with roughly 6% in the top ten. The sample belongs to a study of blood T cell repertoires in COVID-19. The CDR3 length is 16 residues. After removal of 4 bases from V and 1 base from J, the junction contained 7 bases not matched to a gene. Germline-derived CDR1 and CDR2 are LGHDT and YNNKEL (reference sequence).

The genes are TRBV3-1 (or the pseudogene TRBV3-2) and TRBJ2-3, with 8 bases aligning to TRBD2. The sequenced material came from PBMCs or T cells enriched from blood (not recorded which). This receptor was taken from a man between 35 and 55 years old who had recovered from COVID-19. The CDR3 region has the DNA TGTGCCAGCAGCCTGAGCGGGAGTCGCGGCACAGATACGCAGTATTTT. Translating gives CASSLSGSRGTDTQYF.